A single sample gave rise to the 25 T cell receptor beta chains below, sequenced in a study of blood T cell repertoires in COVID-19. Assay used: immunoSEQ multiplex PCR; TCRdb lists only in-frame clones, some missing. The sample shows 230,000 or so clones, about nine tenths of them seen only once. Sequenced sample: PBMCs or T cells enriched from blood (not recorded which). Receptors were obtained from a middle-aged woman with acute COVID-19.

This clone was counted once. The chain links TRBV6-6 to TRBJ1-6, with no clear D. The V gene's germline CDR1 is MNHNY and CDR2 SVGAGI (reference sequence). The CDR3 extends over 14 amino acids. Trimming removed 2 bases at V and 6 bases at J, with 8 bases between. CDR3 sequence: CASSYEALNSPLHF. The DNA for the CDR3 is TGTGCCAGCAGTTACGAGGCCCTTAATTCACCCCTCCACTTT.

The chain couples TRBV30 to TRBJ1-3; D is unresolved. The CDR3 spans 13 residues. Looked up from germline, CDR1 is GTSNPN and CDR2 is SVGIG (reference sequence). Between the trimmed V and J ends, which lost 3 bases and 1 base, there was a span of 7 bases. The CDR3 DNA is TGTGCCTGGAGGCGCGCGTCTGGAAACACCATATATTTT. Residues: CAWRRASGNTIYF. The full variable domain, its missing parts supplied by reference TRBV30 and TRBJ1-3, is SQTIHQWPATLVQPVGSPLSLECTVEGTSNPNLYWYRQAAGRGLQLLFYSVGIGQISSEVPQNLSASRPQDRQFILSSKKLLLSDSGFYLCAWRRASGNTIYFGEGSWLTVV.

As DNA, the CDR3 is TGTGCCAGCAGCTTATTTGCGGGGCAGCAGTTCTTC. This gives the protein CASSLFAGQQFF. The chain links TRBV7-2 to TRBJ2-1; D possibly corresponds to TRBD2 (6 bases). Germline V CDR1 and CDR2: SGHTA, FQGNSA. The CDR3 has 12 residues. V was clipped by 2 bases and J by 11 bases, with 10 bases between them.

This clone was detected only a few times. DNA for the CDR3: TGTGCCAGCAGCCCGCGGGGGGCCCCCTACGAGCAGTACTTC. Translating gives CASSPRGAPYEQYF. The V and J genes are TRBV7-9 and TRBJ2-7, with 8 bases identical to TRBD2. CDR1 is SEHNR, CDR2 FQNEAQ, per germline (reference sequence). V was pared by 5 bases and J by 2 bases, with 5 bases of the junction left unmatched. CDR3 length: 14 amino acids.

This clone has only a few counts. The chain couples TRBV27 to TRBJ2-7; 9 bases match TRBD1. Germline-derived CDR1 and CDR2 are MNHEY and SMNVEV (reference sequence). V was pared by 5 bases and J by 3 bases, with 2 bases of the junction left unmatched. The CDR3 contains 13 residues. The CDR3 DNA sequence: TGTGCCAGCAGTCCGGACAGGGGCTACGAGCAGTACTTC. Translation gives CASSPDRGYEQYF.

The J gene is TRBJ1-2, the V gene TRBV10-1; 10 bases are a match to TRBD1. The CDR3 has 17 amino acids. Germline V lookup: CDR1 WNHNN, CDR2 SYGVQD (reference sequence). J lost 3 bases, V lost 5 bases, and 12 bases had no gene match. CDR3 amino acids: CASSYRQGAALHYGYTF. CDR3 bases: TGCGCCAGCAGTTATAGACAGGGGGCCGCTCTTCACTATGGCTACACCTTC.

The gene calls are TRBV12-3 or TRBV12-4 and TRBJ1-1; D not certain. This CDR3 region has 12 residues. V gave up 3 bases and J gave up 3 bases, with 5 bases separating them. CDR3 residues: CASSFADTEAFF. For the CDR3, the DNA is TGTGCCAGCAGTTTCGCGGACACTGAAGCTTTCTTT.

The chain combines TRBV11-2 with TRBJ1-3; D is undetermined. CDR1 is SGHAT and CDR2 is FQNNGV in the germline V gene. The CDR3 is 13 amino acids. Trimming cost V 6 bases and J 7 bases, with 13 bases left between them. The CDR3, as DNA: TGTGCCAGCAGATCAATCGGTCGGAACACCATATATTTT. It is translated as CASRSIGRNTIYF.

The rearrangement joins TRBV7-9 to TRBJ1-1; 9 nucleotides agree with TRBD1. CDR1 is SEHNR and CDR2 is FQNEAQ in the germline V gene (reference sequence). This CDR3 spans 13 amino acids. V gave up 5 bases and J gave up 5 bases; unmatched junction bases: 3. The CDR3 spells CASSTGTGTEAFF. The DNA for the CDR3 is TGTGCCAGCAGCACCGGGACAGGGACTGAAGCTTTCTTT.

The rearrangement links TRBV5-5 to TRBJ2-5; 8 bases agree with TRBD2. Germline loops: CDR1 SGHKS, CDR2 YYEKEE (reference sequence). The length of the CDR3 is 16 residues. Germline trimming cut 0 bases from V and 3 bases from J; bases unmatched to any gene: 7. The CDR3 DNA reads TGTGCCAGCAGCTTGGCCTTGGGACTAGAAGAAGAGACCCAGTACTTC. This encodes CASSLALGLEEETQYF.

The chain combines TRBV3-1 (or the pseudogene TRBV3-2) with TRBJ2-7; a weak D match, TRBD1 (6 bases). The V end lost 1 base, the J end lost 6 bases, and 16 bases lay between the germline ends. Germline values: CDR1 LGHDT, CDR2 YNNKEL (reference sequence). The CDR3 is 15 amino acids. The CDR3 DNA reads TGTGCCAGCAGCCAAGGTAGGACAGTGGCCTCCGAGCAGTACTTC. Protein: CASSQGRTVASEQYF.

This rearrangement joins TRBV5-1 to TRBJ1-1, with D possibly TRBD1 on 5 matching bases. V shed 1 base and J shed 4 bases, with 20 bases lying between them. Germline V gene lookup returns CDR1 SGHRS and CDR2 YFSETQ. The CDR3 covers 17 residues. CDR3 sequence: CASSLTVYGGSVTEAFF. The CDR3 nucleotides are TGCGCCAGCAGCTTGACGGTATACGGGGGGTCGGTCACTGAAGCTTTCTTT.

V is TRBV21-1 and J is TRBJ1-5; the DNA was not compared with TRBD1, the D call given in the table. TRBV21-1 has pseudogene status. The CDR3 covers 18 residues. Written as DNA, the CDR3 is TGTGCCAGCAGCAAAGAACTTAGTAAGGGGCCCTACAATCAGCCCCAGCATTTT. Translating it yields CASSKELSKGPYNQPQHF.

This chain connects TRBV4-3 to TRBJ2-1; 11 bases are a match to TRBD2. Germline trimming cut 6 bases from V and 3 bases from J; bases unmatched to any gene: 4. There are 15 residues in the CDR3. Germline CDR1 LGHNA, CDR2 YSLEER. CDR3: CASRLGTSGYNEQFF. DNA of the CDR3: TGCGCCAGCAGACTCGGGACTAGCGGCTACAATGAGCAGTTCTTC.

This clone was seen a few times. This chain uses TRBV4-3 with TRBJ2-1; 10 positions match TRBD2. V shed 1 base and J 5 bases; nucleotides not matched to a gene: 2. The CDR3 contains 15 residues. The V gene's germline CDR1 is LGHNA and CDR2 YSLEER. CDR3 nucleotides: TGCGCCAGCAGCCAAGGACTAGCGGGTAACAATGAGCAGTTCTTC. Amino acid sequence: CASSQGLAGNNEQFF.

This chain links TRBV25-1 with TRBJ1-1; TRBD1 matches at 8 bases. With 3 bases clipped from V and 4 bases from J, the junction kept 4 bases outside the gene matches. This CDR3 has 14 amino acids. Germline-derived CDR1 and CDR2 are MGHDK and SYGVNS. CDR3 in amino acids: CASSDHDRGTEAFF. The CDR3 bases are TGTGCCAGCAGTGACCACGACAGGGGCACTGAAGCTTTCTTT. The full variable domain, its missing parts supplied by reference TRBV25-1 and TRBJ1-1, is EADIYQTPRYLVIGTGKKITLECSQTMGHDKMYWYQQDPGMELHLIHYSYGVNSTEKGDLSSESTVSRIRTEHFPLTLESARPSHTSQYLCASSDHDRGTEAFFGQGTRLTVV.

The rearrangement links TRBV2 to TRBJ2-7; 11 bases match TRBD1. The V gene's germline CDR1 is SNHLY and CDR2 FYNNEI. Unmatched junction bases numbered 2, after V lost 5 bases and J lost 2 bases. The CDR3 covers 14 residues. The DNA for the CDR3 is TGTGCCAGCAGTCCGGGACAGGGGGCCTACGAGCAGTACTTC. It translates to CASSPGQGAYEQYF.

J is TRBJ1-3 and V is TRBV6-5; possible D gene TRBD1, 5 bases. V was shortened by 0 bases and J by 1 base, with 7 bases between the two germline ends. From germline, CDR1 is MNHEY and CDR2 SVGAGI. This CDR3 spans 15 amino acids. In DNA, the CDR3 is TGTGCCAGCAGTTACTCTAGGGGATCTGGAAACACCATATATTTT. Translating it yields CASSYSRGSGNTIYF.

The chain uses TRBV18 and TRBJ2-3; D is ambiguous. There are 13 residues in the CDR3. CDR1 is KGHSH and CDR2 is LQKENI in the germline V gene. With 4 bases removed from V and 4 bases from J, the gap between germline ends came to 9 bases. CDR3 coding DNA: TGTGCCAGCTCACTCCTCCCCCCAGATACGCAGTATTTT. This gives the protein CASSLLPPDTQYF. The whole variable domain, filled in from reference TRBV18 and TRBJ2-3, reads NAGVMQNPRHLVRRRGQEARLRCSPMKGHSHVYWYRQLPEEGLKFMVYLQKENIIDESGMPKERFSAEFPKEGPSILRIQQVVRGDSAAYFCASSLLPPDTQYFGPGTRLTVL.

The genes are TRBV5-1 and TRBJ1-3; 7 bases are shared with TRBD1. The CDR3 totals 16 residues. The V gene's germline CDR1 is SGHRS and CDR2 YFSETQ. The V segment lost 4 bases and the J segment 0 bases; nucleotides outside the gene matches: 7. The CDR3 loop reads CASSQGQLSSGNTIYF. CDR3 nucleotides: TGCGCCAGCAGCCAGGGACAGCTGAGCTCTGGAAACACCATATATTTT.

The chain has TRBV7-9 and TRBJ1-1, with D possibly being TRBD1 (5 bases). Germline V CDR1 and CDR2: SEHNR, FQNEAQ (reference sequence). CDR3 length: 16 amino acids. With 4 bases removed from V and 0 bases from J, the gap between germline ends came to 15 bases. CDR3: CASSSRQQFMNTEAFF. The DNA of the CDR3 is TGTGCCAGCAGCTCAAGACAGCAATTTATGAACACTGAAGCTTTCTTT.

The rearrangement uses TRBV6-1 and TRBJ1-4; D may be TRBD1 (5 bases). V lost 2 bases to trimming and J lost 6 bases, with 7 bases between them. CDR1 MNHNS and CDR2 SASEGT come from the germline V gene. The CDR3 runs to 13 residues. The CDR3 DNA is TGTGCCAGCAGTGAATCCAGGGATGAAAAACTGTTTTTT. Translation gives CASSESRDEKLFF.

The chain joins TRBV11-2 to TRBJ2-3; 10 nucleotides match TRBD2. CDR3 length: 14 amino acids. J lost 4 bases, V lost 3 bases, and 1 base had no gene match. CDR1 SGHAT and CDR2 FQNNGV come from the germline V gene. CDR3 DNA sequence: TGTGCCAGCAGCTTTGGGACTAGCGCAGATACGCAGTATTTT. It specifies CASSFGTSADTQYF. Full variable domain (rest looked up from reference TRBV11-2 and TRBJ2-3): EAGVAQSPRYKIIEKRQSVAFWCNPISGHATLYWYQQILGQGPKLLIQFQNNGVVDDSQLPKDRFSAERLKGVDSTLKIQPAKLEDSAVYLCASSFGTSADTQYFGPGTRLTVL.

The J gene is TRBJ2-1, the V gene TRBV4-3, with 10 nucleotides matching TRBD2. This CDR3 contains 15 residues. V was pared by 1 base and J by 8 bases, with 5 bases of the junction left unmatched. Germline V gene data show CDR1 as LGHNA and CDR2 as YSLEER. CDR3 residues: CASSQVLAGADEQFF. The CDR3 nucleotides read TGCGCCAGCAGCCAAGTTCTAGCGGGGGCGGATGAGCAGTTCTTC.

The genes are TRBV11-2 and TRBJ2-3, with 13 positions matching TRBD2. Trimming cost V 4 bases and J 3 bases; bases outside gene matches: 13. CDR1 is SGHAT, CDR2 FQNNGV, per germline. CDR3 length equals 19 residues. Here the CDR3 DNA reads TGTGCCAGCAGCTCGATTACTAGCGGGGGGGTAATAGTAACAGATACGCAGTATTTT. It yields the protein CASSSITSGGVIVTDTQYF. Looking up the rest from reference TRBV11-2 and TRBJ2-3 gives the full variable domain: EAGVAQSPRYKIIEKRQSVAFWCNPISGHATLYWYQQILGQGPKLLIQFQNNGVVDDSQLPKDRFSAERLKGVDSTLKIQPAKLEDSAVYLCASSSITSGGVIVTDTQYFGPGTRLTVL.